The rows below give T cell receptor beta chains drawn from one sample of a study of blood T cell repertoires in COVID-19. This table comes from immunoSEQ multiplex PCR, and its TCRdb copy is limited to in-frame clones, with some not included. The sample shows about 170,000 clones, about nine tenths of them seen only once. The sample taken for sequencing was peripheral blood. The receptor set was obtained from a man aged 25 to 40 with COVID-19, enrolled during active disease. CDR3s include the opening cysteine and the closing phenylalanine or tryptophan. Fields, in order: J gene, V gene, D gene, CDR3 protein, CDR3 DNA. The D gene is left open where the match is weak.

>TRBJ1-5|TRBV5-3|NA
CARSLGAIKRQPQHF
TGTGCCAGAAGCCTTGGAGCGATCAAACGGCAGCCCCAGCATTTT
>TRBJ1-1|TRBV6-5|NA
CASSYGPPRRTEAFF
TGTGCCAGCAGTTACGGGCCCCCCAGAAGGACTGAAGCTTTCTTT
>TRBJ1-2|TRBV5-6|TRBD1
CASSDRGYGYTF
TGTGCCAGCTCGGACAGGGGGTATGGCTACACCTTC
>TRBJ2-1|TRBV18|TRBD2
CASSPGLAGGQWEQFF
TGTGCCAGCTCACCAGGCCTAGCGGGAGGGCAGTGGGAGCAGTTCTTC
>TRBJ1-5|TRBV18|NA
CASTGYSNQPQHF
TGTGCCAGCACGGGTTATAGCAATCAGCCCCAGCATTTT
>TRBJ2-2|TRBV28|NA
CASSFIQGAQSNTGELFF
TGTGCCAGCAGCTTCATACAAGGGGCGCAATCGAACACCGGGGAGCTGTTTTTT
>TRBJ1-4|TRBV5-1|NA
CASSLAKAGQGGEKLFF
TGCGCCAGCAGCTTGGCAAAGGCGGGGCAGGGCGGTGAAAAACTGTTTTTT
>TRBJ1-2|TRBV5-4|NA
CASSLTGSYTF
TGTGCCAGCAGCTTGACGGGTAGCTACACCTTC
>TRBJ1-1|TRBV19|NA
CASSPQTAMNTEAFF
TGTGCCAGTAGTCCCCAGACAGCGATGAACACTGAAGCTTTCTTT
>TRBJ2-7|TRBV10-3|NA
CATYSQDSTYEQYF
TGTGCCACTTACTCTCAGGACAGTACCTACGAGCAGTACTTC
>TRBJ1-1|TRBV19|TRBD1
CASPGQGMNTEAFF
TGTGCCAGCCCGGGACAGGGCATGAACACTGAAGCTTTCTTT